This TCR beta chain was profiled in a study of T cell responses to AZD1222 COVID-19 vaccine. General study results and limits: Reports indicate that nearly half of spike-specific TCRs are directed at unmutated variant regions. Females outnumbered males among donors, who were mostly white British; clonal diversity was possibly underestimated. Spike was spanned by vaccine-associated CD4 TCRs, with dominance at 160-218 and 743-854. Without day 14 samples, only post-peak T cell repertoires were studied.

To note about this clone: The antigen is undetermined.

CDR3 size: 15 residues. Trimming removed 1 base from V and 5 bases from J, with 12 bases in between. CDR1 is SGHTA, CDR2 FQGNSA, per germline. The method was immunoSEQ multiplex PCR; TCRdb's version includes in-frame clones alone and lacks a portion of them. Of 150,000 to 200,000 clones listed, about 91% are singletons. Sequences were derived from peripheral blood, sampled 28 days after the second AZD1222 dose. The sequence was collected from an adult who received the AZD1222 COVID-19 vaccine. The V call is TRBV7-2, the J call TRBJ1-5; D is possibly TRBD1 (5 bases). The CDR3 bases are TGTGCCAGCAGCTTAGAGAGGGGACCCTATCAGCCCCAGCATTTT. Its protein is CASSLERGPYQPQHF.